This T cell receptor (beta chain) was sequenced in a study of cytotoxic CD8 clonotypes in ibrutinib-treated CLL. About the study: Researchers reported about a dozen relapsed/refractory and approximately 15 treatment-naive patients, about 17 of them IGHV unmutated. General study points: On treatment, the uncommon public clonotypes contracted or remained stable.

CDR3 length equals 13 residues. Germline trimming cut 6 bases from V and 4 bases from J; bases unmatched to any gene: 5. CDR1 MNHEY and CDR2 SMNVEV come from the germline V gene (reference sequence). Of note for this clone: Its specificity is unknown.

The planned depth of sequencing spanned 1 in 200,000 to 1 in 1 million T cells. Sequencing was performed with immunoSEQ multiplex PCR; in TCRdb, only in-frame clones are kept and a portion is missing. The top ten clones hold 40% of a sample with 15,000 or so clones, roughly 64% of them seen once. This TCR was sampled from a human donor with chronic lymphocytic leukemia. Source: PBMCs, taken before ibrutinib treatment. J is TRBJ2-7 and V is TRBV27; 8 nucleotides align to TRBD1. CDR3 DNA: TGTGCCAGCAGCGACAGGGGCCCTTACGAGCAGTACTTC. This sequence encodes CASSDRGPYEQYF.